The 13 T cell receptor beta chains below come from one sample, sequenced in a study of blood T cells in healthy people across ages. For the second PCR, which ran for 7 to 11 cycles, a sample-barcoded 5' primer and a J-beta primer mix were used. TCRdb redid the calling of the 5' RACE reads with MiXCR, one entry per CDR3 protein. In the table there are some 710,000 distinct CDR3 sequences, about a fifth of which are singletons. The specimen was blood. These receptors all stem from a man in his sixties or seventies in good health.

This chain uses TRBV10-2 with TRBJ2-1, with a tentative D call TRBD1 (6 bases). This CDR3 is 15 amino acids long. The ends were cut back, 3 bases at V and 4 bases at J, with 13 bases in the middle. Germline V lookup: CDR1 WSHSY, CDR2 SAAADI. The CDR3 DNA is TGCGCCAGCAGTGATCCGGGACAATATTACAATGAGCAGTTCTTC. Amino acid sequence: CASSDPGQYYNEQFF.

This clonotype was observed a handful of times. The rearrangement links TRBV18 to TRBJ2-7, with a tentative D call TRBD2 (5 bases). V dropped 0 bases and J dropped 4 bases, with 10 bases sitting between them. Germline-derived CDR1 and CDR2 are KGHSH and LQKENI. CDR3 size: 14 residues. CDR3 DNA: TGTGCCAGCTCACCACCGGTCGGAGGATACGAGCAGTACTTC. Translating gives CASSPPVGGYEQYF.

The rearrangement links TRBV6-2 or TRBV6-3 to TRBJ1-1; D remains unclear. The germline V gene encodes CDR1 MNHEY and CDR2 SVGEGT. V lost 0 bases and J 0 bases, leaving 8 bases between the germline ends. The CDR3 runs to 15 residues. CDR3 DNA sequence: TGTGCCAGCAGTTACTCGGAAAGGATGAACACTGAAGCTTTCTTT. This encodes CASSYSERMNTEAFF.

This clonotype was seen more than once but under ten times. The gene calls are TRBV5-1 and TRBJ2-5, with D unresolved. Trimming removed 5 bases at V and 4 bases at J, with 12 bases between. This CDR3 spans 13 amino acids. Germline lookup yields CDR1 SGHRS and CDR2 YFSETQ. This CDR3 reads CASRPFPGETQYF. The DNA for the CDR3 is TGCGCCAGCAGACCCTTTCCCGGAGAGACCCAGTACTTC. The whole variable domain, filled in from reference TRBV5-1 and TRBJ2-5, reads KAGVTQTPRYLIKTRGQQVTLSCSPISGHRSVSWYQQTPGQGLQFLFEYFSETQRNKGNFPGRFSGRQFSNSRSEMNVSTLELGDSALYLCASRPFPGETQYFGPGTRLLVL.

This clonotype was seen a handful of times. CDR3 sequence reads: CAISEETDTQYF. The CDR3, as DNA: TGTGCCATCAGTGAAGAAACCGATACGCAGTATTTT. This chain connects TRBV10-3 to TRBJ2-3, with D unclear. With 3 bases removed from V and 6 bases from J, the gap between germline ends came to 7 bases. Germline V gives CDR1 ENHRY, CDR2 SYGVKD. The CDR3 has 12 amino acids.

This clonotype was counted only a few times. The rearrangement uses TRBV7-3 and TRBJ1-2; D is perhaps TRBD1 (6 bases). The ends were cut back, 2 bases at V and 6 bases at J, with 19 bases in the middle. The CDR3 extends over 16 amino acids. The germline V gene encodes CDR1 SGHTA and CDR2 FQGTGA. CDR3: CASSLWAGAPGNGYTF. The DNA of the CDR3 is TGTGCCAGCAGCTTATGGGCAGGGGCTCCTGGGAATGGCTACACCTTC.

This clonotype came up many times. The rearrangement links TRBV28 to TRBJ1-5; possible D gene TRBD1, 5 bases. V dropped 4 bases and J dropped 3 bases, with 10 bases sitting between them. The CDR3 length is 14 residues. Germline assignment: CDR1 MDHEN and CDR2 SYDVKM. The CDR3 DNA is TGTGCCAGCAGTTCACAGGACTACAATCAGCCCCAGCATTTT. Its translation is CASSSQDYNQPQHF.

In this sample, this clonotype turned up a few times. V is TRBV28 and J is TRBJ1-2; 8 bases fit TRBD1. Germline assignment: CDR1 MDHEN and CDR2 SYDVKM. The CDR3 length is 14 residues. Losses at the gene ends were 8 bases for V and 4 bases for J; bases not matched to a gene: 9. Written as DNA, the CDR3 is TGTGCCAGCGCGGGTGGACAGGGACTCTATGGCTACACCTTC. This codes for CASAGGQGLYGYTF.

V usage is TRBV28 and J usage is TRBJ2-5, with D tentatively TRBD1 (6 bases). V was clipped by 0 bases and J by 3 bases, with 8 bases between them. CDR1 is MDHEN, CDR2 SYDVKM, per germline. The CDR3 contains 14 residues. This CDR3 reads CASSLWDSEETQYF. The CDR3 DNA reads as TGTGCCAGCAGTTTATGGGACAGCGAAGAGACCCAGTACTTC.

This clonotype has at least ten counts. V usage is TRBV20-1 and J usage is TRBJ2-5; 9 bases are a match to TRBD2. The length of the CDR3 is 14 residues. V was clipped by 6 bases and J by 5 bases; unmatched bases: 10. The germline V gene has CDR1 DFQATT and CDR2 SNEGSKA (reference sequence). The CDR3 bases are TGCAGTGCCCCTGGGGGACTAGCTTTCGAGACCCAGTACTTC. Translated: CSAPGGLAFETQYF.

The J gene is TRBJ1-2, the V gene TRBV6-5; weak D call: TRBD1 (5 bases). Trimming removed 2 bases at V and 8 bases at J, with 9 bases between. The CDR3 runs to 12 residues. From germline, CDR1 is MNHEY and CDR2 SVGAGI. The CDR3 bases are TGTGCCAGCAGTTACCGGGGGGACGGCTACACCTTC. Its protein is CASSYRGDGYTF.

The chain uses TRBV11-1 and TRBJ2-1, with D maybe TRBD1 (5 bases). The germline V and J ends were trimmed by 3 bases and 1 base, with 10 bases remaining between them. The CDR3 is 15 residues long. Germline V gene data show CDR1 as SGHAT and CDR2 as FQDESV (reference sequence). CDR3 DNA: TGTGCCAGCAGCTTCAGGGTTATTTCCTACAATGAGCAGTTCTTC. Translated: CASSFRVISYNEQFF. Together with reference TRBV11-1 and TRBJ2-1, the CDR3 gives the full variable domain: EAEVAQSPRYKITEKSQAVAFWCDPISGHATLYWYRQILGQGPELLVQFQDESVVDDSQLPKDRFSAERLKGVDSTLKIQPAELGDSAMYLCASSFRVISYNEQFFGPGTRLTVL.

This clonotype was picked up a small number of times. The chain carries TRBV29-1 and TRBJ2-5; TRBD1 matches at 7 bases. CDR1 and CDR2 (germline): SQVTM, ANQGSEA. The CDR3 is 13 amino acids. The V gene end was trimmed by 5 bases and the J gene end by 2 bases; junction bases not matched to a gene: 5. CDR3 sequence: CSVNPTGQETQYF. The CDR3 DNA sequence: TGCAGCGTTAACCCGACAGGGCAAGAGACCCAGTACTTC.